This TCR beta chain is from a study of radiation and T cells in renal cell carcinoma. Germline CDR1 is MGHRA and CDR2 is YSYEKL. This CDR3 is built from 15 residues. V trimming: 3 bases; J trimming: 7 bases; junction bases outside the gene matches: 7. The time point here: baseline pretreatment blood. The treatment: 15 Gy SBRT to primary tumor, nephrectomy 4 weeks later. After SBRT, blood was collected at 2 and 4 weeks, plus baseline. Generated by immunoSEQ multiplex PCR, the TCRdb table keeps only in-frame clones and is missing some. The top ten hold roughly 25% of the sample, which has about 140,000 clones, 70% to 90% seen once.

The sample here was blood, taken from a patient whose treatment included radiotherapy and nephrectomy. The chain carries TRBV4-1 and TRBJ1-5; 9 nucleotides align to TRBD1. The sequence came from a woman in her 50s with renal cell carcinoma. The CDR3 nucleotides are TGCGCCAGCAGCCAGGCGGGGACAGGGAGACAGCCCCAGCATTTT. Amino acid sequence: CASSQAGTGRQPQHF.